This TCR beta chain was captured in a study of T cell clones after liver transplantation. Alloreactive TCRbeta sequences came from sequencing proliferating CFSE-low cells in the MLR. Looked up from germline, CDR1 is MNHGY and CDR2 is SVAAGI. V was cut by 6 bases and J by 2 bases, with 9 bases left in between. This CDR3 is built from 13 residues. With regard to this clone: The antigen remains undetermined.

Profiling relied on immunoSEQ multiplex PCR, and the TCRdb table lists in-frame clones only, not all of them. The table includes over a thousand clones, approximately 52% detected once. The TCR comes from a human patient who received a liver transplant. A subset of T cells may come from the graft donor. The sequenced material came from CD4+ T cells from cultured PBMCs. The chain employs TRBV6-9 and TRBJ2-3; D gene unclear. The CDR3 protein is CASRSQATDTQYF. The DNA for the CDR3 is TGTGCCAGCAGGAGCCAGGCCACAGATACGCAGTATTTT.